The T cell receptor beta chain under discussion was sequenced for a study of blood T cells in healthy people across ages. In each sample, at least 6 million PBMCs were isolated. With 5 bases clipped from V and 7 bases from J, the junction kept 11 bases outside the gene matches. In germline, CDR1 is SEHNR, CDR2 FQNEAQ (reference sequence). The CDR3 contains 16 residues. Through a sample-barcoded 5' primer and a J-beta primer mix, a second PCR was run for roughly 6 to 12 cycles. Each CDR3 protein is one row after TCRdb ran MiXCR on the 5' RACE reads. The sample consists of about 1.4 million distinct CDR3 sequences, roughly 64% of them appearing once. Concerning this clonotype: The antigen remains unidentified.

Study findings and constraints: Whereas aged donors had fewer naive CD4+ cells, long-lived donors had more of them and higher diversity. A strong correlation between TCR beta diversity and naive T cell percentage was seen.

Sequencing input: blood. The rearrangement uses TRBV7-9 and TRBJ1-4, with 9 bases identical to TRBD1. The sequence was obtained from a man aged 18 to 29 in good health. CDR3 amino acids: CASSPDDRGIGEKLFF. CDR3 nucleotides: TGTGCCAGCAGCCCGGATGACAGGGGGATCGGTGAAAAACTGTTTTTT.